This TCR beta chain is drawn from a study of early T cells in non-severe SARS-CoV-2 infection. Study-level background: Chains stayed unpaired after sequencing of bulk RNA from unsorted whole blood. Whole-study results and caveats: There was a bias toward anti-spike CD8 responses in VDJdb matching, which missed private and CD4 specificities.

Attachment of unique molecular identifiers to individual cDNA molecules was performed. TCRdb independently ran MiXCR on the 5' RACE reads; one entry per CDR3 protein. This sample yields 65,000 to 75,000 distinct CDR3 sequences, of which around a tenth are seen a single time; 3.5% to 4.5% belongs to the top ten. This clonotype has a count of ten or more. The target antigen is unknown. This TCR derives from an adult who was a healthcare worker with PCR-confirmed SARS-CoV-2 infection or an uninfected control (not recorded which). Sequencing was performed on whole blood.

CDR3 in amino acids: CASSPIGADTQYF. The CDR3 nucleotides are TGTGCCAGCAGCCCTATCGGAGCAGATACGCAGTATTTT. This chain uses TRBV27 with TRBJ2-3; D is undetermined. The CDR3 totals 13 residues. V lost 6 bases and J 4 bases, leaving 11 bases between the germline ends. CDR1 is MNHEY and CDR2 is SMNVEV in the germline V gene (reference sequence).